This T cell receptor (beta chain) was recovered during a study of T cells in Graves' hyperthyroidism and ophthalmopathy. Study background: Sampling of peripheral blood happened at initial diagnosis, prior to any treatment.

Amplified regions were TCR beta CDR3 sequences from RNA transcripts. When the TCR CDR3 underwent first-round RT-PCR, the HTBI primer set was used. TCRdb re-derived calls from the multiplex PCR reads in MiXCR, one entry per CDR3 protein. This table holds about 350,000 distinct CDR3 sequences, roughly 15% found once. In this sample, this clonotype turned up many times. Trimming shortened V by 4 bases and J by 2 bases, and 12 bases separated the two germline ends. The germline gives CDR1 MDHEN, CDR2 SYDVKM. The CDR3 consists of 14 residues. This chain joins TRBV28 and TRBJ2-7; D gene unclear. The specimen was blood. The receptor was isolated from a woman aged 55-69 years with Graves' ophthalmopathy. Here the CDR3 DNA reads TGTGCCAGCAGTTCCCCGCAGCTCCCCTACGAGCAGTACTTC. It translates to CASSSPQLPYEQYF.